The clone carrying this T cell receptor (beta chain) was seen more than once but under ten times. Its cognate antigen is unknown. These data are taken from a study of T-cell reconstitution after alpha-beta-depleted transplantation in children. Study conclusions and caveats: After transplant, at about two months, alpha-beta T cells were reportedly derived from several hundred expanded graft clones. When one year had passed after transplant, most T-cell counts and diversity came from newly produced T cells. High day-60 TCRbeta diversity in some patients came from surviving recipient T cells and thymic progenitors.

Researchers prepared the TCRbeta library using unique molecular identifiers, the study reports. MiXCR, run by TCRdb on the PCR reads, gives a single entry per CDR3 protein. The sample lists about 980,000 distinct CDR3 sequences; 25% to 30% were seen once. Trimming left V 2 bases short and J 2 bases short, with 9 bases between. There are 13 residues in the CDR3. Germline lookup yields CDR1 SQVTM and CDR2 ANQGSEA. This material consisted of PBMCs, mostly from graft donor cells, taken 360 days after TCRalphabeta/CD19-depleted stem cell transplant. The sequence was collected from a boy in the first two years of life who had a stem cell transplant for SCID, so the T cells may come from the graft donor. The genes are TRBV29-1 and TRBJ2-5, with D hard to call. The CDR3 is CSVETDQQETQYF. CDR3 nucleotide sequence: TGCAGCGTTGAAACAGATCAACAAGAGACCCAGTACTTC. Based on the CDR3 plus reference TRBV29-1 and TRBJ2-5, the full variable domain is SAVISQKPSRDICQRGTSLTIQCQVDSQVTMMFWYRQQPGQSLTLIATANQGSEATYESGFVIDKFPISRPNLTFSTLTVSNMSPEDSSIYLCSVETDQQETQYFGPGTRLLVL.